The T cell receptor beta chain described here comes from a study of blood T cell repertoires in COVID-19. Germline CDR1 reads LGHNA; CDR2 reads YNFKEQ. Losses at the gene ends were 4 bases for V and 2 bases for J; bases not matched to a gene: 8. This CDR3 has 15 amino acids. Recruits, aged roughly 18 to 89 years, lived in about two dozen US areas. The recovered donors of Cohort 3 showed two negative PCRs, clearance, or symptom resolution. The repertoire was sequenced with immunoSEQ multiplex PCR; TCRdb's copy has only in-frame clones and lacks some. The sample lists roughly 250,000 clones; 75% to 90% were seen once.

The receptor was isolated from a woman aged 25 to 39 who had recovered from COVID-19. The genes are TRBV4-2 and TRBJ2-7, with TRBD2 matching 7 bases. Sequencing input: PBMCs or T cells enriched from blood (not recorded which). The CDR3 sequence: CASSRSGAEAYEQYF. The DNA of the CDR3 is TGTGCCAGCAGCCGGAGCGGGGCCGAGGCCTACGAGCAGTACTTC.